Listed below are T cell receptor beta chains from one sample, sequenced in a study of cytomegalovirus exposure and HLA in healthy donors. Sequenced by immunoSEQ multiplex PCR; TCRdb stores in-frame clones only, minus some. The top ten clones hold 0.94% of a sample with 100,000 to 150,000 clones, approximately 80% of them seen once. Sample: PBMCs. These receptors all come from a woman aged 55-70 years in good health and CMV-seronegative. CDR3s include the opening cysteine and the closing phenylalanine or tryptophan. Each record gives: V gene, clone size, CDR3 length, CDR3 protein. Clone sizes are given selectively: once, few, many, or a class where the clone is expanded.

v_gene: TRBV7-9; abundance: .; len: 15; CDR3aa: CASSLVGQGVTEQFF
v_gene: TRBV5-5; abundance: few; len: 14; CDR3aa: CASSSDRDLGTQYF
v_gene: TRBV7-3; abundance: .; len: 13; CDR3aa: CASSLTGHHGYTF
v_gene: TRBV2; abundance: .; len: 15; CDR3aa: CASSEARVFGNTIYF
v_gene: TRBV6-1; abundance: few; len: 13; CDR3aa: CAGTLGTGSGYTF
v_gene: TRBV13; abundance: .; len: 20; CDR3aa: CASTPTGLAGGLVPTYEQYF
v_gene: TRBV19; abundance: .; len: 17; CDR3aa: CASSMFGRLTSTDTQYF
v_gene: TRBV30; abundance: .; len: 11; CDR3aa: CAWSPGGEAFF
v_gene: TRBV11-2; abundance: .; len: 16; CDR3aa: CASSSVLLSLNEKLFF
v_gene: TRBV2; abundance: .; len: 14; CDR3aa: CASKSGTGGVEQYF
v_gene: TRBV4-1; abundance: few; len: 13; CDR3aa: CASSQVANTEAFF
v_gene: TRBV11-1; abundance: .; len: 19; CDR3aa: CASSPRGLALTVGYNEQFF
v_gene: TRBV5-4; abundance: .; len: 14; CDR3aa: CASSLWSPGREQYF
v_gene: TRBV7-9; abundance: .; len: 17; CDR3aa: CASSLGKSGEVDYEQYF
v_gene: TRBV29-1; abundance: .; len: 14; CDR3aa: CSVEGGQDLDGYTF
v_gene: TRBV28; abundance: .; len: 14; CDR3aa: CASSFLQGRGEQYF
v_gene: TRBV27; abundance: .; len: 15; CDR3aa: CASSLRGIDSYEQYF
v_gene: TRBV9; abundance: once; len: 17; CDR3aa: CASSVGGLASSYNEQFF
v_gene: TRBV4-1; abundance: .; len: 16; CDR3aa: CASSQPQGDKKNIQYF